This TCR beta chain comes out of a study of cytotoxic CD8 clonotypes in ibrutinib-treated CLL. Study background: After treatment lasting a median 12 months, range 6 to 36, response samples were collected.

The protocol was immunoSEQ multiplex PCR, while the TCRdb copy is restricted to in-frame clones and leaves out a portion. The repertoire includes roughly 49,000 clones, less than 90% of them detected once, and over 20% sits in the top ten. The length of the CDR3 is 15 residues. The V and J ends lost 1 base and 4 bases respectively, with 10 bases between them. Germline V CDR1 and CDR2: SGHAT, FQNNGV. Sample: PBMCs, taken after 24 months of ibrutinib treatment. This chain links TRBV11-2 with TRBJ2-2; no reliable D call. The source of this sequence is a human donor with chronic lymphocytic leukemia. CDR3 DNA: TGTGCCAGCAGCTTAGCCTTATCGGGCACCGGGGAGCTGTTTTTT. Amino acids: CASSLALSGTGELFF.